The T cell receptor beta chain under discussion was sequenced for a study of cytomegalovirus exposure and HLA in healthy donors. Study as a whole: In a later analysis, the 100 to 150 validation repertoires were reported to have used the same platform as the 666 first-cohort repertoires.

Assay: immunoSEQ multiplex PCR; the TCRdb copy retains only in-frame clones and omits some. This sample has some 83,000 clones, with roughly 94% found just once. The V end lost 0 bases, the J end lost 3 bases, and 12 bases lay between the germline ends. Per germline, CDR1 SGHRS and CDR2 YFSETQ. The length of the CDR3 is 16 residues. This chain links TRBV5-1 with TRBJ1-4, with D possibly matching TRBD1 (5 bases). This clonotype was obtained from a woman aged 18 to 35 in good health and CMV-seropositive. The material sequenced was PBMCs. The CDR3 spells CASSLGGTSANEKLFF. In DNA form, the CDR3 reads TGCGCCAGCAGCTTGGGAGGGACTTCTGCTAATGAAAAACTGTTTTTT.